A selection of T cell receptor beta chains follows, all from one sample in a study of early T cells in non-severe SARS-CoV-2 infection. MiXCR, run by TCRdb on the 5' RACE reads, gives a single entry per CDR3 protein. The sample has 25,000 to 30,000 distinct CDR3 sequences; about 4.2% are singletons. Sequenced material: whole blood. These receptors came from an adult who was a healthcare worker with PCR-confirmed SARS-CoV-2 infection or an uninfected control (not recorded which). Each CDR3 is given with its conserved first and last residue. A D gene is named only where the DNA matches it firmly. Clone size is shown for a subset of rows, as once, few, many or a class of expanded clone.

d_call,j_call,clone_size,v_call,cdr3_nt,cdr3_aa
TRBD2,TRBJ2-5,many,TRBV29-1,TGCAGCGGAGGACTAGCGGGAGCCACGGGGGAGACCCAGTACTTC,CSGGLAGATGETQYF
NA,TRBJ2-7,many,TRBV5-5,TGTGCCAGCAGCCGGGGGGCAGAGTACGAGCAGTACTTC,CASSRGAEYEQYF
NA,TRBJ2-1,NA,TRBV4-1,TGCGCCAGCAGCCAAACCGTAGACAATGAGCAGTTCTTC,CASSQTVDNEQFF
NA,TRBJ1-2,NA,TRBV6-5,TGTGCCAGCAGTTCGACAGGCTCTGGCTACACCTTC,CASSSTGSGYTF
NA,TRBJ2-1,few,TRBV11-1,TGTGCCAGCAGCTTAGGAGGCGGTGGTGGTGAGCAGTTCTTC,CASSLGGGGGEQFF
NA,TRBJ2-3,few,TRBV20-1,TGCAGTGCTAGGGGGGACCACAGGGTTGCAGATACGCAGTATTTT,CSARGDHRVADTQYF
NA,TRBJ2-7,many,TRBV12-2,TGTGCAAGTCGCCCCGAGGGCCCGGACAGGGATAGCTACGAGCAGTACTTC,CASRPEGPDRDSYEQYF
NA,TRBJ2-1,NA,TRBV6-5,TGTGCCAGCAGCCCCGGGACCTCATATGGTGAGCAGTTCTTC,CASSPGTSYGEQFF
NA,TRBJ2-7,many,TRBV6-5,TGTGCCAGCAACCCTCGGGGCGCGGGATCCTACGAGCAGTACTTC,CASNPRGAGSYEQYF
NA,TRBJ1-6,many,TRBV2,TGTGCCAGCAGTGAGGTGTCGGATAATTCACCCCTCCACTTT,CASSEVSDNSPLHF
NA,TRBJ2-3,few,TRBV11-2,TGTGCCATGCCCTACCGAGGCACAGATACGCAGTATTTT,CAMPYRGTDTQYF
NA,TRBJ2-7,many,TRBV11-2,TGTGCCAGCAGACGAATCCGAGGGGACTCCTACGAGCAGTACTTC,CASRRIRGDSYEQYF
TRBD2,TRBJ2-5,few,TRBV6-5,TGTGCCAGCAGGCGACTAGCGGGAGGGAACCAAGAGACCCAGTACTTC,CASRRLAGGNQETQYF
TRBD2,TRBJ2-1,many,TRBV6-1,TGTGCCAGCAGTTTTAGACTAGCGGGGTTTGGCGATGAGCAGTTCTTC,CASSFRLAGFGDEQFF
NA,TRBJ2-7,many,TRBV7-8,TGTGCCAGCAGCTTAGGATCAGGGCCTACCTTCTCCTACGAGCAGTACTTC,CASSLGSGPTFSYEQYF
NA,TRBJ2-2,NA,TRBV29-1,TGCAGCGTCGAGGTTATGCCCGGGGAGCTGTTTTTT,CSVEVMPGELFF
NA,TRBJ1-1,many,TRBV12-5,TGTGCTAGTGGTTTGGTATTGGGGGGCGTTAGTAGCACTGAAGCTTTCTTT,CASGLVLGGVSSTEAFF
NA,TRBJ2-1,few,TRBV20-1,TGCAGTGCTCCCCGGCCCTCCCCCGCCAACAATGAGCAGTTCTTC,CSAPRPSPANNEQFF
TRBD1,TRBJ2-3,NA,TRBV20-1,TGCAGTGCTAGGAAAGGACAGGGGGCGACAGATACGCAGTATTTT,CSARKGQGATDTQYF
TRBD1,TRBJ2-2,few,TRBV6-2/TRBV6-3,TGTGCCAGCAGAAAGACAGGGTCGTCGGGCACCGGGGAGCTGTTTTTT,CASRKTGSSGTGELFF
TRBD2,TRBJ2-3,many,TRBV20-1,TGCAGTGCTAGGGTCGCGGGAGGATACACAGATACGCAGTATTTT,CSARVAGGYTDTQYF
TRBD1,TRBJ1-6,few,TRBV4-2,TGTGCCAGCAGCCAGGATCCTGGGGGGACAGGACGAAGGTCCTATAATTCACCCCTCCACTTT,CASSQDPGGTGRRSYNSPLHF
NA,TRBJ1-1,many,TRBV20-1,TGCAGTGCTAGTTATGGTGGGGGAGGTACTGAAGCTTTCTTT,CSASYGGGGTEAFF